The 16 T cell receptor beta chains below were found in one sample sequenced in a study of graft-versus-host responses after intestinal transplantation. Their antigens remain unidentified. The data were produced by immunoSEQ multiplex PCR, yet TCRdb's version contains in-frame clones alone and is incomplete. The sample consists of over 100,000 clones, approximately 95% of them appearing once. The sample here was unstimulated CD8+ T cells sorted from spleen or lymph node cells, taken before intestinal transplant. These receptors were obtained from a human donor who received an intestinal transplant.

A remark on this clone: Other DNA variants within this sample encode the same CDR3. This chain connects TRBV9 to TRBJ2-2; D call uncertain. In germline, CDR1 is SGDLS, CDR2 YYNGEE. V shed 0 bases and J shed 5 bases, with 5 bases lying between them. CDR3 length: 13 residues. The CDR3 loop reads CASSVDGTGELFF. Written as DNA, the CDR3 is TGTGCCAGCAGCGTAGATGGGACCGGGGAGCTGTTTTTT.

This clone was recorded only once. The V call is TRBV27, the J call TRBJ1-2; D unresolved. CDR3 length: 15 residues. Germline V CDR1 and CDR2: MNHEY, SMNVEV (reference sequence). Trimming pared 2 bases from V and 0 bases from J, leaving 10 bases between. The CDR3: CASSLRRVSNYGYTF. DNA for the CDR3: TGTGCCAGCAGTTTACGCAGAGTTTCTAACTATGGCTACACCTTC.

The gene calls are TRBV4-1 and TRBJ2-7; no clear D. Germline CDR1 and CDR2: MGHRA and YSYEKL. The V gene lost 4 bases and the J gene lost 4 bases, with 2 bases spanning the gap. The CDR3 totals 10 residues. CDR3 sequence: CASSPYEQYF. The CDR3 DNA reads TGCGCCAGCAGCCCGTACGAGCAGTACTTC.

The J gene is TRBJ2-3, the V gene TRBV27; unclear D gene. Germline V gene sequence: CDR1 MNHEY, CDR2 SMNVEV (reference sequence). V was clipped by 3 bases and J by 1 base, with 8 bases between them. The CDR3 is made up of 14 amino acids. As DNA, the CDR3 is TGTGCCAGCAGTTTCGGATCGGGCACAGATACGCAGTATTTT. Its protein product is CASSFGSGTDTQYF.

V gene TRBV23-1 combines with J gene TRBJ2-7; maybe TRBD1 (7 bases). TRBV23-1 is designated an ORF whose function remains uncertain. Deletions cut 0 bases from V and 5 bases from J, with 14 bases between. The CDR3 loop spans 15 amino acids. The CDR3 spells CASSQSRGPGDEQYF. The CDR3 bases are TGCGCCAGCAGTCAATCGAGGGGGCCGGGGGACGAGCAGTACTTC.

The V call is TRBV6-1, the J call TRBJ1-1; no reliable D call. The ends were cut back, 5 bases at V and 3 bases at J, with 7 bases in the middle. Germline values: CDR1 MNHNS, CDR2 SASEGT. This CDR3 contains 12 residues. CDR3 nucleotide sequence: TGTGCCAGCAGTTATAAGGACACTGAAGCTTTCTTT. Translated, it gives CASSYKDTEAFF.

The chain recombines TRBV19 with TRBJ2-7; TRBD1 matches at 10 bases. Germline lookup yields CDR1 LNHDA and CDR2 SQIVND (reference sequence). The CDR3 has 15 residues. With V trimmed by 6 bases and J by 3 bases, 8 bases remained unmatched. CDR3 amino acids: CASRSSGQGFYEQYF. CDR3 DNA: TGTGCCAGTAGATCGTCGGGACAGGGGTTCTACGAGCAGTACTTC.

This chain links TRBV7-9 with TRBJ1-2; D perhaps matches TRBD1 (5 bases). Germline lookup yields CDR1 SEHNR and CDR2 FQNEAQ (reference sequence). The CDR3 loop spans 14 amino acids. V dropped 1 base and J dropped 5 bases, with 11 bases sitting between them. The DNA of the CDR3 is TGTGCCAGCAGCTTAGTCAGGGACGATTATGGCTACACCTTC. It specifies CASSLVRDDYGYTF.

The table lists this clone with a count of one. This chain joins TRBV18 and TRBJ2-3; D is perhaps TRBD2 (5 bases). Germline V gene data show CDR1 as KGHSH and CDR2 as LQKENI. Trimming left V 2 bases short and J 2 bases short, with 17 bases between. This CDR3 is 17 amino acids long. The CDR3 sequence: CASSPEFEGILTDTQYF. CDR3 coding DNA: TGTGCCAGCTCACCAGAGTTTGAGGGAATCCTCACAGATACGCAGTATTTT.

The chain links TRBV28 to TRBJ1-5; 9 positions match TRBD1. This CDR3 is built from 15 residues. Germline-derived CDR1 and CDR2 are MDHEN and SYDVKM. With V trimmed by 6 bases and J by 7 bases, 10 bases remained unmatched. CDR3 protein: CASRSRTGVVQPQHF. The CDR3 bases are TGTGCCAGCAGATCCCGGACAGGGGTGGTACAGCCCCAGCATTTT.

CDR3 protein: CASSGRNYGYTF. Here the CDR3 DNA reads TGTGCCAGCAGTGGGCGGAATTATGGCTACACCTTC. The rearrangement joins TRBV6-1 to TRBJ1-2; D not resolved. V lost 4 bases to trimming and J lost 5 bases, with 8 bases between them. Per germline, CDR1 MNHNS and CDR2 SASEGT. The CDR3 runs 12 residues.

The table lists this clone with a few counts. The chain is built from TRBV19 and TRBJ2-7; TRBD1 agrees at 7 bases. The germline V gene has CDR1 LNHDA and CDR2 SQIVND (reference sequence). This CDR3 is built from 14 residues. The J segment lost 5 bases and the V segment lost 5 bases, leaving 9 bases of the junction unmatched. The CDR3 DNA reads TGTGCCAGTAGTTCCCTGGGACAGATCAACGAGCAGTACTTC. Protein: CASSSLGQINEQYF.

The CDR3 reads CASSLHEQFF. For the CDR3, the DNA is TGTGCCAGCAGCTTACATGAGCAGTTCTTC. The chain links TRBV7-9 to TRBJ2-1; no clear D. In germline, CDR1 is SEHNR, CDR2 FQNEAQ (reference sequence). The V gene lost 2 bases and the J gene lost 8 bases, with 1 base spanning the gap. This CDR3 spans 10 amino acids.

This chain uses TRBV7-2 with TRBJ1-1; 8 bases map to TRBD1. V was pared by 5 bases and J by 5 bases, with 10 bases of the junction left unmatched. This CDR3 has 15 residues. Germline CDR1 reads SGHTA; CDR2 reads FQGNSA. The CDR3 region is CASSAGQGPGTEAFF. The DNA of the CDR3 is TGTGCCAGCAGCGCTGGACAGGGCCCGGGGACTGAAGCTTTCTTT.

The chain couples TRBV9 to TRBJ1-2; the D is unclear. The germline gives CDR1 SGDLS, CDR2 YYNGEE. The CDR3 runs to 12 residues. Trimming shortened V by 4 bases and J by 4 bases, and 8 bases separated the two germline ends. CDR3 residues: CASSLDGYGYTF. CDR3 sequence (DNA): TGTGCCAGCAGCCTGGACGGCTATGGCTACACCTTC.

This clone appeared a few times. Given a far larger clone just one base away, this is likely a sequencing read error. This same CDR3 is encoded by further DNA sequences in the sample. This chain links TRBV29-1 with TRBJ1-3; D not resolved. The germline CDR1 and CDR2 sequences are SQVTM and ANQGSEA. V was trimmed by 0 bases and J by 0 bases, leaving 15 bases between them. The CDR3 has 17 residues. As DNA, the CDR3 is TGCAGCGTTGAAGATCCCAACAGTCCTGGCTCTGGAAACACCATATATTTT. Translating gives CSVEDPNSPGSGNTIYF.